These 22 T cell receptor beta chains originate from one sample sequenced in a study of molecular identifiers for immune sequencing clone quantification. TCRdb passed the PCR reads through MiXCR, listing each CDR3 protein once. The profile shows 300,000 to 400,000 distinct CDR3 sequences, under 25% of them singletons. Sequenced material: naive CD8+ T cells from blood, with Jurkat cell RNA spiked in. The subset is: FACS-sorted CD8+CD4-CCR7+CD45RA+ naive T cells. The origin of the receptors is a human donor in good health. Some libraries in this study had Jurkat cell RNA spiked in.

This clonotype was seen many times. V usage is TRBV4-1 and J usage is TRBJ2-6, with D hard to call. This CDR3 has 15 residues. V lost 6 bases and J lost 0, with 9 bases in between. CDR1 and CDR2 (germline): MGHRA, YSYEKL. The CDR3 protein is CASRLTSSGANVLTF. The CDR3 DNA reads TGCGCCAGCAGACTGACATCCTCTGGGGCCAACGTCCTGACTTTC.

This clonotype was counted a few times. The chain uses TRBV7-9 and TRBJ2-3; 14 positions match TRBD2. The CDR3 is 19 residues long. The ends lost 5 bases at V and 5 bases at J; junction bases unmatched: 15. Per germline, CDR1 SEHNR and CDR2 FQNEAQ (reference sequence). The DNA for the CDR3 is TGTGCCAGCAGCCACACAATCCTGACTAGCGGGGGGGAGGAAGATACGCAGTATTTT. As protein: CASSHTILTSGGEEDTQYF.

J is TRBJ1-5 and V is TRBV12-5; TRBD1 aligns across 12 bases. Unmatched junction bases numbered 9, after V lost 2 bases and J lost 7 bases. CDR1 is LGHNT and CDR2 is FRNRAP in the germline V gene. CDR3 length: 17 amino acids. The CDR3 sequence is CASGLTGTGGGKQPQHF. In nucleotides, the CDR3 is TGTGCTAGTGGTTTGACGGGGACAGGGGGCGGTAAGCAGCCCCAGCATTTT.

This clonotype was seen only a few times. V gene TRBV6-2 or TRBV6-3 combines with J gene TRBJ1-1; D not resolved. The CDR3 runs to 13 residues. The germline CDR1 and CDR2 sequences are MNHEY and SVGEGT. Trimming took off 2 bases at V and 5 bases at J, with 9 bases between the two ends. CDR3 bases: TGTGCCAGCAGTTACGTGGCCTGGACTGAAGCTTTCTTT. This sequence encodes CASSYVAWTEAFF.

This clonotype has at least ten counts. This chain uses TRBV10-3 with TRBJ2-3; D is unresolved. The length of the CDR3 is 12 residues. In germline, CDR1 is ENHRY, CDR2 SYGVKD. V was clipped by 6 bases and J by 2 bases, with 6 bases between them. The CDR3 sequence is CAIREDTDTQYF. CDR3 coding DNA: TGTGCCATCAGAGAAGACACAGATACGCAGTATTTT.

This clonotype was detected many times. The chain couples TRBV9 to TRBJ2-7; a possible D gene is TRBD2 (6 bases). Germline CDR1 and CDR2: SGDLS and YYNGEE. Between the trimmed V and J ends, which lost 5 bases and 2 bases, there was a span of 14 bases. This CDR3 has 14 residues. In nucleotides, the CDR3 is TGTGCCAGCAGTCTCGGGGGTGCCCCCTACGAGCAGTACTTC. This encodes CASSLGGAPYEQYF.

In this sample, this clonotype turned up many times. The CDR3, as DNA: TGTGCCAGCAGTGGCCGGGGGACTGAAGCTTTCTTT. This gives the protein CASSGRGTEAFF. The rearrangement uses TRBV2 and TRBJ1-1, with D perhaps TRBD1 (5 bases). V shed 4 bases and J shed 5 bases, with 8 bases lying between them. The CDR3 has 12 amino acids. The germline V gene encodes CDR1 SNHLY and CDR2 FYNNEI.

This clonotype was counted ten times or more. The chain links TRBV7-6 to TRBJ2-2, with D maybe TRBD2 (7 bases). Germline V CDR1 and CDR2: SGHVS, FNYEAQ. The CDR3 covers 15 residues. Between the trimmed V and J ends, which lost 6 bases and 7 bases, there was a span of 18 bases. The CDR3 DNA sequence: TGTGCCAGCAGGCCACTGGGGGGGCTTCACGGGGAGCTGTTTTTT. It translates to CASRPLGGLHGELFF.

The DNA for the CDR3 is TGTGCCAGCAGTGCCACTAGCGGGCACAGCACAGATACGCAGTATTTT. The encoded protein is CASSATSGHSTDTQYF. The chain combines TRBV6-5 with TRBJ2-3, with 9 bases lining up with TRBD2. The germline V gene has CDR1 MNHEY and CDR2 SVGAGI. This CDR3 region has 16 residues. V dropped 5 bases and J dropped 0; count of bases not matched to a gene: 6.

This clonotype occurred many times. This sequence joins TRBV6-5 and TRBJ2-7; 7 positions agree with TRBD1. Germline V lookup: CDR1 MNHEY, CDR2 SVGAGI. V shed 4 bases, J shed 3 bases, and the junction held 3 bases outside the gene matches. The CDR3 runs to 13 residues. CDR3 DNA: TGTGCCAGCAGTTCGGGACAGAGCTACGAGCAGTACTTC. Amino acids: CASSSGQSYEQYF.

This clonotype was seen many times. The chain joins TRBV27 to TRBJ2-7, with 9 bases lining up with TRBD1. This CDR3 is 14 amino acids long. Trimming cost V 5 bases and J 4 bases; bases outside gene matches: 6. The V gene's germline CDR1 is MNHEY and CDR2 SMNVEV (reference sequence). CDR3 region: CASSTGGSTYEQYF. The CDR3 bases are TGTGCCAGCAGTACAGGGGGCTCAACGTACGAGCAGTACTTC.

There are a few counts of this clonotype. The chain carries TRBV12-3 or TRBV12-4 and TRBJ2-3; D is possibly TRBD1 (6 bases). The CDR3 has 16 amino acids. V lost 5 bases and J 2 bases, leaving 17 bases between the germline ends. The CDR3 here is CASSPSGTPDTDTQYF. CDR3 bases: TGTGCCAGCAGTCCCTCCGGGACACCAGACACAGATACGCAGTATTTT.

This clonotype was seen a handful of times. V is TRBV2 and J is TRBJ2-7; the D is unclear. V lost 7 bases, J lost 0 bases, and 7 bases lay in between. CDR1 and CDR2 (germline): SNHLY, FYNNEI. The CDR3 runs to 12 residues. DNA of the CDR3: TGTGCCAGCACCTTCGCCTCCTACGAGCAGTACTTC. Its protein product is CASTFASYEQYF.

In its sample, this clonotype was seen many times. V gene TRBV30 combines with J gene TRBJ1-1, with D unclear. The V end was cut by 5 bases, the J end by 3 bases, with 7 bases between. This CDR3 has 11 residues. Per germline, CDR1 GTSNPN and CDR2 SVGIG (reference sequence). CDR3 loop: CAWWEDTEAFF. In nucleotides, the CDR3 is TGTGCCTGGTGGGAGGACACTGAAGCTTTCTTT.

The sample holds many counts of this clonotype. CDR3 sequence (DNA): TGTGCCAGTAGTATGCAGCCCTACAATGAGCAGTTCTTC. It is translated as CASSMQPYNEQFF. V usage is TRBV19 and J usage is TRBJ2-1; no firm D call. Trimming removed 3 bases from V and 2 bases from J, with 5 bases in between. Germline-derived CDR1 and CDR2 are LNHDA and SQIVND (reference sequence). The CDR3 runs 13 residues.

This clonotype was picked up a small number of times. The chain has TRBV20-1 and TRBJ2-3; 8 nucleotides line up with TRBD1. CDR3 length equals 15 residues. Germline assignment: CDR1 DFQATT and CDR2 SNEGSKA (reference sequence). V was clipped by 2 bases and J by 3 bases; unmatched bases: 7. The CDR3 region has the DNA TGCAGTGCTAGACCCAGGGGGCATAGAACAGATACGCAGTATTTT. Protein sequence: CSARPRGHRTDTQYF.

On this clonotype: A junction boundary mismatches the germline segment, possibly from a read error. The CDR3 region has the DNA TGTGCCAGCAGCCAATGGATGGGTGCTAGCGGGCCCTACGAGCAGTGGTTC. The encoded protein is CASSQWMGASGPYEQWF. The chain recombines TRBV3-1 with TRBJ2-7; 8 positions match TRBD2. CDR3 size: 17 residues. The germline V gene encodes CDR1 LGHDT and CDR2 YNNKEL (reference sequence).

This clonotype has just a few counts. This chain joins TRBV5-1 and TRBJ2-7, with D perhaps matching TRBD1 (5 bases). The germline V gene encodes CDR1 SGHRS and CDR2 YFSETQ. The CDR3 extends over 15 amino acids. Trimming cost V 0 bases and J 0 bases, with 10 bases left between them. CDR3 in DNA: TGCGCCAGCAGCTTGGCCCTGGACACCTCCTACGAGCAGTACTTC. Protein sequence: CASSLALDTSYEQYF.

The genes are TRBV5-4 and TRBJ2-7, with a weak D call TRBD1 (5 bases). There are 15 residues in the CDR3. The germline CDR1 and CDR2 sequences are SGHNT and YYREEE (reference sequence). V lost 4 bases, J lost 6 bases, and 20 bases lay in between. DNA for the CDR3: TGTGCCAGCAGCGTAGTAGGGGTAACCCTATCCGAGCAGTACTTC. Its translation: CASSVVGVTLSEQYF. The full variable domain, completed using reference TRBV5-4 and TRBJ2-7, is ETGVTQSPTHLIKTRGQQVTLRCSSQSGHNTVSWYQQALGQGPQFIFQYYREEENGRGNFPPRFSGLQFPNYSSELNVNALELDDSALYLCASSVVGVTLSEQYFGPGTRLTVT.

This clonotype was seen at least ten times. J is TRBJ2-7 and V is TRBV20-1; unclear D gene. The CDR3 runs to 11 residues. Germline V gene data show CDR1 as DFQATT and CDR2 as SNEGSKA (reference sequence). V lost 4 bases and J 4 bases, leaving 8 bases between the germline ends. CDR3 nucleotide sequence: TGCAGTGCTATAGACGGGTACGAGCAGTACTTC. It yields the protein CSAIDGYEQYF.

This clonotype was seen repeatedly, ten times or more. The chain links TRBV29-1 to TRBJ1-1; TRBD1 might be the D (5 bases). Trimming cost V 3 bases and J 1 base, with 12 bases left between them. This CDR3 has 14 residues. Germline V gene lookup returns CDR1 SQVTM and CDR2 ANQGSEA. The DNA of the CDR3 is TGCAGCGTTGACAGGGAAGACCCGAACACTGAAGCTTTCTTT. Encoded protein: CSVDREDPNTEAFF.

With regard to this clonotype: This may stem from a read error, because a much larger clone lies one nucleotide away. This chain connects TRBV4-1 to TRBJ2-7; 12 nucleotides line up with TRBD1. From germline, CDR1 is MGHRA and CDR2 YSYEKL. The CDR3 totals 16 residues. CDR3 protein: CARSQHSGQGAGEQYF. CDR3 nucleotides: TGCGCCCGCAGCCAACACTCGGGACAGGGGGCAGGGGAGCAGTACTTC.